One sample yielded the 26 T cell receptor beta chains listed below, sequenced in a study of T cells in narcolepsy. Profiled with immunoSEQ multiplex PCR; TCRdb holds only in-frame clones, not every one. The table shows tens of thousands of clones, with around 83% occurring only once. Sample: CD45RA- memory CD4+ T cells from PBMCs. The receptors here all came from a human donor with narcolepsy.

This rearrangement joins TRBV9 to TRBJ1-1, with TRBD1 matching 8 bases. The ends lost 4 bases at V and 3 bases at J; junction bases unmatched: 8. Germline CDR1 SGDLS, CDR2 YYNGEE. The length of the CDR3 is 15 residues. CDR3: CASSPTGQGDTEAFF. DNA for the CDR3: TGTGCCAGCAGCCCCACCGGACAGGGAGACACTGAAGCTTTCTTT. The entire variable domain, with the rest obtained from reference TRBV9 and TRBJ1-1, is as follows: DSGVTQTPKHLITATGQRVTLRCSPRSGDLSVYWYQQSLDQGLQFLIQYYNGEERAKGNILERFSAQQFPDLHSELNLSSLELGDSALYFCASSPTGQGDTEAFFGQGTRLTVV.

There are a few counts of this clone. The chain carries TRBV7-9 and TRBJ1-5; D remains ambiguous. This CDR3 has 16 amino acids. Germline CDR1 reads SEHNR; CDR2 reads FQNEAQ (reference sequence). Trimming left V 2 bases short and J 4 bases short, with 15 bases between. CDR3 loop: CASSLSPSDTNQPQHF. CDR3 DNA: TGTGCCAGCAGCTTAAGTCCCAGCGACACTAATCAGCCCCAGCATTTT.

The V gene is TRBV11-2, the J gene TRBJ2-5, with unresolved D. In germline, CDR1 is SGHAT, CDR2 FQNNGV. CDR3 length: 16 amino acids. V was trimmed by 5 bases and J by 1 base, leaving 17 bases between them. The CDR3 spells CASSGMGYGAQETQYF. CDR3 DNA sequence: TGTGCCAGCAGCGGTATGGGGTACGGAGCCCAAGAGACCCAGTACTTC.

V is TRBV29-1 and J is TRBJ2-1; tentatively, D is TRBD2 (7 bases). CDR1 and CDR2 (germline): SQVTM, ANQGSEA. V was shortened by 5 bases and J by 7 bases, with 24 bases between the two germline ends. The CDR3 is 16 amino acids. The CDR3 DNA reads as TGCAGCGTTCCTAGCTTAGGGGGGGGGCGCGGGAATGAGCAGTTCTTC. This gives the protein CSVPSLGGGRGNEQFF.

The sample holds one count of this clone. The J gene is TRBJ2-7, the V gene TRBV5-1; 8 nucleotides agree with TRBD2. CDR3 length equals 14 residues. J lost 3 bases, V lost 4 bases, and 6 bases had no gene match. From germline, CDR1 is SGHRS and CDR2 YFSETQ. DNA for the CDR3: TGCGCCAGCAGCCCCGGGACTAGTAACTACGAGCAGTACTTC. This translates into CASSPGTSNYEQYF. Based on the CDR3 plus reference TRBV5-1 and TRBJ2-7, the full variable domain is KAGVTQTPRYLIKTRGQQVTLSCSPISGHRSVSWYQQTPGQGLQFLFEYFSETQRNKGNFPGRFSGRQFSNSRSEMNVSTLELGDSALYLCASSPGTSNYEQYFGPGTRLTVT.

The V call is TRBV6-1, the J call TRBJ2-3, with TRBD1 matching 8 bases. Germline V gene lookup returns CDR1 MNHNS and CDR2 SASEGT. J lost 3 bases, V lost 3 bases, and 5 bases had no gene match. The CDR3 is 15 amino acids. CDR3 DNA: TGTGCCAGCAGTGACCGACAGGGGAGGACAGATACGCAGTATTTT. Residues: CASSDRQGRTDTQYF.

The chain uses TRBV7-2 and TRBJ2-2, with 7 bases fitting TRBD1. The J segment lost 6 bases and the V segment lost 6 bases, leaving 10 bases of the junction unmatched. The CDR3 is 15 amino acids. Germline V gives CDR1 SGHTA, CDR2 FQGNSA. The CDR3 here is CASRRNRGGSGELFF. The CDR3 DNA reads TGTGCCAGCAGGCGAAACAGGGGCGGATCCGGGGAGCTGTTTTTT.

The V call is TRBV5-1, the J call TRBJ1-2; 9 nucleotides align to TRBD1. The J segment lost 7 bases and the V segment lost 4 bases, leaving 8 bases of the junction unmatched. The CDR3 extends over 14 amino acids. Germline CDR1 and CDR2: SGHRS and YFSETQ. The CDR3 DNA sequence: TGCGCCAGCAGCGGCTCGCGGACAGGGGTTGGCTACACCTTC. Amino acid sequence: CASSGSRTGVGYTF. Together with reference TRBV5-1 and TRBJ1-2, the CDR3 gives the full variable domain: KAGVTQTPRYLIKTRGQQVTLSCSPISGHRSVSWYQQTPGQGLQFLFEYFSETQRNKGNFPGRFSGRQFSNSRSEMNVSTLELGDSALYLCASSGSRTGVGYTFGSGTRLTVV.

This clone turned up a few times. The rearrangement uses TRBV5-4 and TRBJ1-2; TRBD1 is a possible D gene (6 bases). The CDR3 runs 13 residues. V was trimmed by 2 bases and J by 6 bases, leaving 11 bases between them. Germline CDR1 reads SGHNT; CDR2 reads YYREEE (reference sequence). The CDR3 is CASSFVQGNGYTF. The CDR3 DNA reads as TGTGCCAGCAGCTTCGTACAGGGTAATGGCTACACCTTC.

The chain employs TRBV27 and TRBJ2-1; tentative D call: TRBD2 (6 bases). Trimming stripped 6 bases from V and 4 bases from J, with 16 bases between. The germline CDR1 and CDR2 sequences are MNHEY and SMNVEV (reference sequence). CDR3 length: 15 amino acids. The CDR3 is CASSRTRGVYNEQFF. The CDR3 DNA reads TGTGCCAGCAGCCGGACGCGGGGTGTTTACAATGAGCAGTTCTTC.

The V call is TRBV11-2, the J call TRBJ1-6; 9 bases map to TRBD1. Unmatched junction bases numbered 7, after V lost 8 bases and J lost 2 bases. Germline assignment: CDR1 SGHAT and CDR2 FQNNGV. The CDR3 contains 16 residues. CDR3 nucleotide sequence: TGTGCCAGCTCCTGGGGACAGGGCGCCTATAATTCACCCCTCCACTTT. This gives the protein CASSWGQGAYNSPLHF.

The chain has TRBV19 and TRBJ1-5, with no clear D. Germline CDR1 reads LNHDA; CDR2 reads SQIVND (reference sequence). Between the trimmed V and J ends, which lost 4 bases and 4 bases, there was a span of 8 bases. The CDR3 contains 13 residues. CDR3 residues: CASSRAVNQPQHF. The CDR3 DNA is TGTGCCAGTAGTAGGGCAGTTAATCAGCCCCAGCATTTT.

The chain employs TRBV6-1 and TRBJ2-3, with D unresolved. The CDR3 is made up of 14 amino acids. The V end lost 6 bases, the J end lost 2 bases, and 12 bases lay between the germline ends. CDR1 and CDR2 from the germline V gene are MNHNS and SASEGT. The CDR3, as DNA: TGTGCCAGCAGGGAGATTCCTAACACAGATACGCAGTATTTT. Amino acids: CASREIPNTDTQYF.

The chain recombines TRBV18 with TRBJ1-2; 8 nucleotides agree with TRBD1. The germline CDR1 and CDR2 sequences are KGHSH and LQKENI. The CDR3 totals 13 residues. The junction had 4 bases not matched to a gene; V was cut back by 6 bases and J by 4 bases. The CDR3 DNA reads TGTGCCAGCTCCGGGACAGGAGTCTATGGCTACACCTTC. Protein sequence: CASSGTGVYGYTF.

This chain uses TRBV30 with TRBJ2-1, with 7 bases aligning to TRBD1. Per germline, CDR1 GTSNPN and CDR2 SVGIG (reference sequence). Trimming removed 0 bases from V and 3 bases from J; junction bases left unmatched: 5. CDR3 length: 15 residues. The DNA of the CDR3 is TGTGCCTGGAGTGTGACAGGGATACGCTACAATGAGCAGTTCTTC. The encoded protein is CAWSVTGIRYNEQFF.

This chain joins TRBV7-9 and TRBJ1-6, with D uncertain. Germline CDR1 SEHNR, CDR2 FQNEAQ (reference sequence). Trimming pared 7 bases from V and 7 bases from J, leaving 11 bases between. This CDR3 contains 13 residues. The CDR3 DNA sequence: TGTGCCAGCAACCAGGACCTGAATTCACCCCTCCACTTT. It specifies CASNQDLNSPLHF.

This clone was observed once. The genes are TRBV7-9 and TRBJ1-1, with a possible D match to TRBD1 (5 bases). V was pared by 4 bases and J by 2 bases, with 14 bases between. Germline CDR1 and CDR2: SEHNR and FQNEAQ (reference sequence). CDR3 size: 15 residues. The CDR3, as DNA: TGTGCCAGCAGCTATAGTCGGGGGGAAAACACTGAAGCTTTCTTT. It encodes CASSYSRGENTEAFF.

The J gene is TRBJ2-7, the V gene TRBV28; TRBD1 aligns across 7 bases. In germline, CDR1 is MDHEN, CDR2 SYDVKM. Unmatched junction bases numbered 7, after V lost 6 bases and J lost 2 bases. The CDR3 extends over 14 amino acids. The CDR3 here is CASRLRGSAYEQYF. In DNA, the CDR3 is TGTGCCAGCAGACTCAGGGGGTCTGCCTACGAGCAGTACTTC.

J is TRBJ2-3 and V is TRBV11-3, with 7 bases fitting TRBD1. Germline CDR1 reads SGHNT; CDR2 reads YENEEA. Trimming cost V 4 bases and J 0 bases; bases outside gene matches: 4. The CDR3 extends over 15 amino acids. The chain's CDR3 is CASSSGQASTDTQYF. The CDR3 nucleotides read TGTGCCAGCAGCTCAGGACAGGCTAGCACAGATACGCAGTATTTT.

This clone appeared a few times. V gene TRBV27 combines with J gene TRBJ2-7, with 8 bases matching TRBD1. With 8 bases clipped from V and 2 bases from J, the junction kept 8 bases outside the gene matches. Germline CDR1 reads MNHEY; CDR2 reads SMNVEV (reference sequence). This CDR3 contains 14 residues. CDR3 loop: CASGRAGGTYEQYF. The CDR3 DNA reads as TGTGCCAGCGGCCGGGCAGGGGGCACCTACGAGCAGTACTTC.

The V call is TRBV21-1, the J call TRBJ2-7; the listed D gene, TRBD1, was not tested against the DNA. TRBV21-1 is reported as a pseudogene. The CDR3 runs 15 residues. The CDR3 region is CASSNRETGAYEQYF. The CDR3 DNA reads as TGTGCCAGCAGCAACCGGGAGACAGGGGCCTACGAGCAGTACTTC.

The gene calls are TRBV11-2 and TRBJ2-2; no clear D gene. The CDR3 is 14 residues long. Germline CDR1 is SGHAT and CDR2 is FQNNGV. V dropped 6 bases and J dropped 1 base, with 9 bases sitting between them. The DNA for the CDR3 is TGTGCCAGCAGGTTCTGGGAGAACACCGGGGAGCTGTTTTTT. Translating it yields CASRFWENTGELFF.

The chain employs TRBV10-3 and TRBJ1-1; a possible D gene is TRBD1 (5 bases). This CDR3 contains 13 residues. Germline V gene data show CDR1 as ENHRY and CDR2 as SYGVKD. V was cut by 0 bases and J by 4 bases, with 6 bases left in between. The CDR3 DNA sequence: TGTGCCATCAGTGAGTCAGGGGCCACTGAAGCTTTCTTT. It yields the protein CAISESGATEAFF.

This clone was seen a handful of times. This chain joins TRBV2 and TRBJ1-6; D not resolved. The length of the CDR3 is 14 residues. Germline assignment: CDR1 SNHLY and CDR2 FYNNEI. V was cut by 4 bases and J by 8 bases, with 12 bases left in between. The CDR3 DNA reads TGTGCCAGCAGTGCGGACCGTGGTCATTCACCCCTCCACTTT. Translated: CASSADRGHSPLHF.

V and J are TRBV6-5 and TRBJ2-7, with 10 nucleotides matching TRBD1. CDR3 length: 14 amino acids. Germline CDR1 is MNHEY and CDR2 is SVGAGI. V was pared by 8 bases and J by 4 bases, with 8 bases of the junction left unmatched. CDR3 sequence: CASSRDRGSYEQYF. The CDR3 coding sequence is TGTGCCAGCTCCCGGGACAGGGGTTCTTACGAGCAGTACTTC.

CDR3 residues: CASSQEPAADTQYF. In DNA form, the CDR3 reads TGCGCCAGCAGCCAAGAGCCCGCCGCAGATACGCAGTATTTT. V gene TRBV4-3 combines with J gene TRBJ2-3; no clear D gene. This CDR3 comprises 14 residues. Germline V lookup: CDR1 LGHNA, CDR2 YSLEER. V was pared by 0 bases and J by 4 bases, with 8 bases between.